The 29 T cell receptor beta chains below all came from one sample that was sequenced in a study of blood T cell repertoires in COVID-19. Profiled with immunoSEQ multiplex PCR; TCRdb holds only in-frame clones, not every one. The sample has 60,000 to 85,000 clones; more than 75% are singletons. Sequenced material: peripheral blood. The source is a man aged 55 to 70 with COVID-19, enrolled during active disease.

This chain connects TRBV30 to TRBJ1-1; perhaps TRBD1 as D (6 bases). Per the germline V gene, CDR1 is GTSNPN and CDR2 is SVGIG (reference sequence). With 0 bases removed from V and 4 bases from J, the gap between germline ends came to 9 bases. This CDR3 contains 13 residues. CDR3 bases: TGTGCCTGGAGTGTACAGGGTGCCACTGAAGCTTTCTTT. It encodes CAWSVQGATEAFF.

The rearrangement uses TRBV5-1 and TRBJ1-2; no definite D call. V lost 1 base and J lost 3, with 7 bases in between. Germline lookup yields CDR1 SGHRS and CDR2 YFSETQ. The CDR3 has 13 amino acids. The CDR3 loop reads CASSLLADYGYTF. The CDR3 bases are TGCGCCAGCAGCTTGCTGGCAGACTATGGCTACACCTTC.

This clone was seen only once. The gene calls are TRBV11-2 and TRBJ2-2; either TRBD1 or TRBD2 may fit D (5 bases each). Trimming stripped 5 bases from V and 1 base from J, with 14 bases between. CDR1 is SGHAT and CDR2 is FQNNGV in the germline V gene. The CDR3 sequence is 16 residues long. CDR3 sequence (DNA): TGTGCCAGCAGCCTAGGGGCCGGACTGAACACCGGGGAGCTGTTTTTT. Amino acid sequence: CASSLGAGLNTGELFF.

This clone has a single count. The chain combines TRBV7-3 with TRBJ2-5; 10 bases line up with TRBD2. Germline V CDR1 and CDR2: SGHTA, FQGTGA. V gave up 1 base and J gave up 5 bases; unmatched junction bases: 10. The CDR3 consists of 17 residues. In DNA, the CDR3 is TGTGCCAGCAGCTTAAACCCCGGGGGGGGACTAGCGGAGACCCAGTACTTC. Protein sequence: CASSLNPGGGLAETQYF.

The CDR3 nucleotides read TGTGCCAGCAGCTCCCCGGGACAGGAAGAGACCCAGTACTTC. Protein: CASSSPGQEETQYF. The chain uses TRBV13 and TRBJ2-5; TRBD1 matches at 8 bases. The length of the CDR3 is 14 residues. V shed 4 bases and J 3 bases; nucleotides not matched to a gene: 4. The germline gives CDR1 PRHDT, CDR2 FYEKMQ (reference sequence). Full variable domain (remainder filled in from reference TRBV13 and TRBJ2-5): AAGVIQSPRHLIKEKRETATLKCYPIPRHDTVYWYQQGPGQDPQFLISFYEKMQSDKGSIPDRFSAQQFSDYHSELNMSSLELGDSALYFCASSSPGQEETQYFGPGTRLLVL.

The rearrangement uses TRBV10-3 and TRBJ2-7; 11 nucleotides align to TRBD2. The length of the CDR3 is 16 residues. Trimming removed 3 bases from V and 3 bases from J; junction bases left unmatched: 7. In germline, CDR1 is ENHRY, CDR2 SYGVKD. The CDR3 spells CAISEVGTSGLYEQYF. The CDR3 DNA reads TGTGCCATCAGTGAAGTGGGGACTAGCGGTCTCTACGAGCAGTACTTC.

This clone occurred once. The chain joins TRBV28 to TRBJ2-6; D is perhaps TRBD1 (5 bases). The germline V gene encodes CDR1 MDHEN and CDR2 SYDVKM. Trimming cost V 6 bases and J 1 base, with 10 bases left between them. This CDR3 region has 15 residues. The CDR3 sequence: CASRQYRSGANVLTF. The CDR3 DNA reads TGTGCCAGCAGACAGTACAGGTCTGGGGCCAACGTCCTGACTTTC.

Written as DNA, the CDR3 is TGTGCCTGGACACTCACAGATACGCAGTATTTT. Protein product: CAWTLTDTQYF. The chain links TRBV30 to TRBJ2-3; D ambiguous. Trimming took 4 bases from V and 2 from J, leaving 4 bases between them. Germline values: CDR1 GTSNPN, CDR2 SVGIG (reference sequence). The CDR3 loop spans 11 amino acids.

The chain employs TRBV6-2 or TRBV6-3 and TRBJ2-5; 8 nucleotides line up with TRBD2. Germline V gene data show CDR1 as MNHEY and CDR2 as SVGEGT. The J segment lost 2 bases and the V segment lost 5 bases, leaving 4 bases of the junction unmatched. The CDR3 extends over 14 amino acids. CDR3 coding DNA: TGTGCCAGCAGTCGGTTAGCGGGGCAAGAGACCCAGTACTTC. The encoded protein is CASSRLAGQETQYF.

This clone has just a few counts. This rearrangement joins TRBV24-1 to TRBJ2-7; D might be TRBD2 (6 bases). The CDR3 is 18 amino acids. Germline-derived CDR1 and CDR2 are KGHDR and SFDVKD. Trimming stripped 2 bases from V and 2 bases from J, with 21 bases between. CDR3: CATSDSAVPGSGPYEQYF. The CDR3, as DNA: TGTGCCACCAGTGATTCTGCGGTCCCCGGGAGCGGCCCCTACGAGCAGTACTTC.

For the CDR3, the DNA is TGTGCCAGCACACCTTCAGGGGGCGCGGGCTACACCTTC. Translating it yields CASTPSGGAGYTF. V gene TRBV6-5 combines with J gene TRBJ1-2; 8 bases match TRBD1. V was pared by 7 bases and J by 8 bases, with 9 bases of the junction left unmatched. CDR3 length equals 13 residues. CDR1 and CDR2 from the germline V gene are MNHEY and SVGAGI.

This clone came up once. The chain joins TRBV30 to TRBJ1-2; perhaps TRBD1 as D (5 bases). The CDR3 length is 15 residues. Germline V gives CDR1 GTSNPN, CDR2 SVGIG (reference sequence). The V and J ends lost 3 bases and 6 bases respectively, with 20 bases between them. This chain's CDR3 is CAWSLGGQLRDGYTF. CDR3 nucleotide sequence: TGTGCCTGGAGCTTGGGCGGACAACTAAGGGATGGCTACACCTTC. Using reference TRBV30 and TRBJ1-2 for the parts outside the CDR3, the full variable domain is SQTIHQWPATLVQPVGSPLSLECTVEGTSNPNLYWYRQAAGRGLQLLFYSVGIGQISSEVPQNLSASRPQDRQFILSSKKLLLSDSGFYLCAWSLGGQLRDGYTFGSGTRLTVV.

V is TRBV6-5 and J is TRBJ1-6, with 7 bases aligning to TRBD1. V shed 10 bases and J 5 bases; nucleotides not matched to a gene: 5. CDR3 length: 13 amino acids. Germline CDR1 and CDR2: MNHEY and SVGAGI. CDR3 residues: CATMGQNNSPLHF. CDR3 in DNA: TGTGCCACCATGGGACAGAATAATTCACCCCTCCACTTT.

The chain uses TRBV19 and TRBJ1-5; D perhaps matches TRBD1 (6 bases). CDR3 length: 13 residues. V lost 6 bases, J lost 4 bases, and 10 bases lay in between. The germline gives CDR1 LNHDA, CDR2 SQIVND (reference sequence). This chain's CDR3 is CASSPDRNQPQHF. CDR3 sequence (DNA): TGTGCCAGTAGCCCCGACAGGAATCAGCCCCAGCATTTT.

The V call is TRBV9, the J call TRBJ2-1; TRBD2 aligns across 10 bases. Germline assignment: CDR1 SGDLS and CDR2 YYNGEE. V trimming: 3 bases; J trimming: 8 bases; junction bases outside the gene matches: 5. The CDR3 spans 14 residues. The DNA of the CDR3 is TGTGCCAGCAGCGCCTCCGGGACTAGCGATGAGCAGTTCTTC. Translated, it gives CASSASGTSDEQFF.

In the case of this clone: The identical CDR3 is also encoded by other nucleotide sequences in the sample. Here the CDR3 DNA reads TGTGCCAGCAGCCCCTTTCGGACAGGGTTCGACGAGCAGTACTTC. Protein: CASSPFRTGFDEQYF. V is TRBV3-1 (or the pseudogene TRBV3-2) and J is TRBJ2-7; 8 nucleotides align to TRBD1. V trimming: 4 bases; J trimming: 5 bases; junction bases outside the gene matches: 10. The CDR3 covers 15 residues. In germline, CDR1 is LGHDT, CDR2 YNNKEL (reference sequence).

The chain carries TRBV10-2 and TRBJ1-1, with D perhaps TRBD1 (5 bases). The germline CDR1 and CDR2 sequences are WSHSY and SAAADI. The CDR3 consists of 12 residues. The V end lost 5 bases, the J end lost 5 bases, and 9 bases lay between the germline ends. CDR3 sequence: CASSRGTTEAFF. The CDR3 nucleotides read TGCGCCAGCAGTCGGGGGACTACTGAAGCTTTCTTT.

This rearrangement joins TRBV25-1 to TRBJ2-3, with 7 bases fitting TRBD2. The J segment lost 3 bases and the V segment lost 8 bases, leaving 11 bases of the junction unmatched. Germline-derived CDR1 and CDR2 are MGHDK and SYGVNS. The CDR3 consists of 15 residues. The CDR3 sequence: CASGGLARETDTQYF. CDR3 nucleotides: TGTGCCAGCGGGGGGTTGGCGCGGGAGACAGATACGCAGTATTTT.

This clone has only a few counts. The rearrangement joins TRBV11-3 to TRBJ2-3; 8 nucleotides align to TRBD2. V dropped 4 bases and J dropped 3; count of bases not matched to a gene: 12. Germline-derived CDR1 and CDR2 are SGHNT and YENEEA. The CDR3 is 17 residues long. This CDR3 reads CASSSGLAGRETDTQYF. CDR3 bases: TGTGCCAGCAGCTCTGGACTAGCCGGGAGGGAAACAGATACGCAGTATTTT.

J is TRBJ2-1 and V is TRBV9; a weak D match, TRBD2 (6 bases). The CDR3 runs to 15 residues. Trimming cost V 3 bases and J 8 bases, with 18 bases left between them. Germline V CDR1 and CDR2: SGDLS, YYNGEE. This CDR3 reads CASSALTGEGDEQFF. The DNA for the CDR3 is TGTGCCAGCAGCGCACTAACGGGAGAGGGCGATGAGCAGTTCTTC.

This chain connects TRBV28 to TRBJ1-1; a possible D gene is TRBD1 (6 bases). V was cut by 5 bases and J by 6 bases, with 22 bases left in between. The CDR3 covers 16 residues. Looked up from germline, CDR1 is MDHEN and CDR2 is SYDVKM. The CDR3 spells CASSPTGRGGKAEAFF. CDR3 bases: TGTGCCAGCAGTCCAACCGGGCGGGGGGGCAAAGCTGAAGCTTTCTTT.

In its sample, this clone was seen once. V usage is TRBV19 and J usage is TRBJ1-6; weak D call: TRBD1 (5 bases). Germline V lookup: CDR1 LNHDA, CDR2 SQIVND (reference sequence). The CDR3 extends over 15 amino acids. Trimming stripped 2 bases from V and 7 bases from J, with 12 bases between. CDR3 in DNA: TGTGCCAGTAGTATAAATCGACAGAACAATTCACCCCTCCACTTT. Protein: CASSINRQNNSPLHF.

V is TRBV19 and J is TRBJ2-3; 9 nucleotides line up with TRBD1. V gave up 7 bases and J gave up 4 bases; unmatched junction bases: 6. This CDR3 is built from 14 residues. Germline V gives CDR1 LNHDA, CDR2 SQIVND (reference sequence). In DNA, the CDR3 is TGTGCCAGTAAGAAGGACAGGGGTGCAGATACGCAGTATTTT. Translation: CASKKDRGADTQYF.

The CDR3 sequence: CASSISGSTDTQYF. The CDR3 DNA reads as TGTGCCAGTAGTATAAGCGGAAGCACAGATACGCAGTATTTT. The chain recombines TRBV19 with TRBJ2-3; a weak D match, TRBD2 (5 bases). V was clipped by 2 bases and J by 0 bases, with 6 bases between them. The CDR3 loop spans 14 amino acids. CDR1 is LNHDA, CDR2 SQIVND, per germline (reference sequence). The complete variable domain, with remaining parts taken from reference TRBV19 and TRBJ2-3, reads DGGITQSPKYLFRKEGQNVTLSCEQNLNHDAMYWYRQDPGQGLRLIYYSQIVNDFQKGDIAEGYSVSREKKESFPLTVTSAQKNPTAFYLCASSISGSTDTQYFGPGTRLTVL.

This clone was seen a single time. The chain has TRBV10-2 and TRBJ1-2, with 11 positions matching TRBD1. This CDR3 spans 15 amino acids. Germline assignment: CDR1 WSHSY and CDR2 SAAADI. The ends lost 2 bases at V and 5 bases at J; junction bases unmatched: 4. In DNA form, the CDR3 reads TGCGCCAGCAGTGAGCCGGACAGGGGGCAATATGGCTACACCTTC. Its protein is CASSEPDRGQYGYTF.

The chain couples TRBV28 to TRBJ2-7; TRBD2 matches 13 bases. The J segment lost 2 bases and the V segment lost 3 bases, leaving 7 bases of the junction unmatched. The CDR3 loop spans 17 amino acids. Germline CDR1 reads MDHEN; CDR2 reads SYDVKM. As DNA, the CDR3 is TGTGCCAGCAGTTTTACTAGCGGGAGGGAGGGAGCCTACGAGCAGTACTTC. Its protein is CASSFTSGREGAYEQYF.

V gene TRBV6-1 combines with J gene TRBJ1-2; 9 bases line up with TRBD1. CDR1 and CDR2 from the germline V gene are MNHNS and SASEGT. The length of the CDR3 is 14 residues. The V and J ends lost 5 bases and 5 bases, in that order; junction bases with no gene match: 6. DNA of the CDR3: TGTGCCAGCAGTCCGCGGGACAGGGTATATGGCTACACCTTC. It codes for CASSPRDRVYGYTF.

V usage is TRBV9 and J usage is TRBJ1-4; D perhaps matches TRBD1 (6 bases). The CDR3 runs to 15 residues. The V gene lost 3 bases and the J gene lost 0 bases, with 9 bases spanning the gap. The germline V gene encodes CDR1 SGDLS and CDR2 YYNGEE. The CDR3 protein is CASSATGATNEKLFF. CDR3 DNA sequence: TGTGCCAGCAGCGCGACAGGTGCAACTAATGAAAAACTGTTTTTT. The variable domain in full, completed from reference TRBV9 and TRBJ1-4, reads DSGVTQTPKHLITATGQRVTLRCSPRSGDLSVYWYQQSLDQGLQFLIQYYNGEERAKGNILERFSAQQFPDLHSELNLSSLELGDSALYFCASSATGATNEKLFFGSGTQLSVL.

This sequence joins TRBV29-1 and TRBJ2-3; 9 nucleotides match TRBD2. The ends lost 8 bases at V and 5 bases at J; junction bases unmatched: 8. CDR1 is SQVTM and CDR2 is ANQGSEA in the germline V gene. The CDR3 length is 13 residues. The DNA for the CDR3 is TGCAGCCCGCGGGGGGGGCGAATAGATACGCAGTATTTT. It is translated as CSPRGGRIDTQYF.